A single T cell receptor (beta chain) is shown here with its context. Antigen specificity is unknown. Germline CDR1 is SGHTA and CDR2 is FQGNSA. The CDR3 extends over 15 amino acids. V was shortened by 2 bases and J by 5 bases, with 15 bases between the two germline ends. Using constant-segment primers, 5'RACE produced TCR alpha and TCR beta cDNA libraries carrying sample barcodes and UMIs. TCRdb recomputed calls from the 5' RACE reads with MiXCR, one row per CDR3 protein. Among about 45,000 distinct CDR3 sequences listed, roughly 9.8% were seen once. This sample was taken from a study of T-cell memory formation after mild COVID-19. Study findings and constraints: Within pre-infection memory, some responding clones were found, suggesting cross-reactive memory joined. The authors left the SARS-CoV-2 specificity of second-wave clones peaking on day 37 unconfirmed. Shrinking CD4+ clones were chiefly CM and EM; CD8+ ones were chiefly EMRA.

The rearrangement links TRBV7-2 to TRBJ2-5; D is perhaps TRBD2 (6 bases). The clonotype was recovered from an adult woman who had mild COVID-19 (a few samples of this study predate the infection). Cell type and time point are not known. The source material was PBMCs or a T cell subset sorted from them (not recorded which). This chain's CDR3 is CASSLPSGWTETQYF. In DNA form, the CDR3 reads TGTGCCAGCAGCTTACCCAGCGGGTGGACGGAGACCCAGTACTTC.